The 26 T cell receptor beta chains in this list originate from one sample, sequenced in a study of shared clonotypes between healthy human individuals. TCRdb keeps only in-frame clones here, not all; method: immunoSEQ multiplex PCR. The sample holds about 980,000 clones, approximately 80% seen once. Sequencing was carried out using memory CD4+ T cells sorted from blood. Indicated subset: CD45RA-negative fraction. These receptor sequences come from a man aged 18 to 35 in good health.

V usage is TRBV30 and J usage is TRBJ2-3, with a possible D match to TRBD2 (5 bases). The CDR3 sequence is 14 residues long. V was shortened by 3 bases and J by 3 bases, with 13 bases between the two germline ends. Germline V gene lookup returns CDR1 GTSNPN and CDR2 SVGIG (reference sequence). Here the CDR3 reads CAWSPRGKTDTQYF. In nucleotides, the CDR3 is TGTGCCTGGAGCCCCCGGGGTAAGACAGATACGCAGTATTTT.

As regards this clone: The identical CDR3 is also encoded by other nucleotide sequences in the sample. This chain connects TRBV15 to TRBJ1-2; D may be TRBD1 (5 bases). Germline V gene sequence: CDR1 LNHNV, CDR2 YYDKDF (reference sequence). V lost 1 base and J 2 bases, leaving 5 bases between the germline ends. The CDR3 is 13 residues long. The CDR3 sequence is CATSRGQNYGYTF. CDR3 bases: TGTGCCACCAGCAGAGGACAGAACTATGGCTACACCTTC.

With respect to this clone: The sample has other DNA sequences that encode this CDR3 too. V usage is TRBV6-5 and J usage is TRBJ2-3; possibly TRBD1 for D (6 bases). The germline V gene has CDR1 MNHEY and CDR2 SVGAGI. Deletions cut 6 bases from V and 1 base from J, with 8 bases between. The CDR3 is made up of 13 amino acids. CDR3 loop: CASSRQGTDTQYF. The CDR3 DNA follows: TGTGCCAGCAGCAGACAGGGCACAGATACGCAGTATTTT.

The V gene is TRBV21-1, the J gene TRBJ1-2; TRBD1, the table's D call, was not compared with the DNA. TRBV21-1 is flagged as a pseudogene. CDR3 size: 13 residues. CDR3 in DNA: TGTGCCAGCAGCAAACGGACAGTCCGTGGCTACACCTTC. Amino acid sequence: CASSKRTVRGYTF.

The rearrangement links TRBV28 to TRBJ1-2; D might be TRBD1 (6 bases). The CDR3 has 15 amino acids. Germline-derived CDR1 and CDR2 are MDHEN and SYDVKM. V lost 5 bases to trimming and J lost 0 bases, with 13 bases between them. In DNA, the CDR3 is TGTGCCAGCAGTACTACAGGGTCGGCTAACTATGGCTACACCTTC. This encodes CASSTTGSANYGYTF.

A few counts support this clone. The chain recombines TRBV7-2 with TRBJ2-5; TRBD1 is a possible D gene (6 bases). Between the trimmed V and J ends, which lost 5 bases and 5 bases, there was a span of 18 bases. The CDR3 covers 15 residues. The germline CDR1 and CDR2 sequences are SGHTA and FQGNSA. DNA of the CDR3: TGTGCCAGCAGCGCGCGACAGGACCTAGGGGAGACCCAGTACTTC. This translates into CASSARQDLGETQYF.

The CDR3 loop reads CAFTSTGTGELFF. Here the CDR3 DNA reads TGTGCCTTCACTTCGACAGGGACCGGGGAGCTGTTTTTT. The chain recombines TRBV30 with TRBJ2-2; the match to TRBD1 covers 7 bases. The V gene end was trimmed by 7 bases and the J gene end by 5 bases; junction bases not matched to a gene: 7. This CDR3 is 13 amino acids long. CDR1 and CDR2 from the germline V gene are GTSNPN and SVGIG (reference sequence).

This clone was seen many times. The J gene is TRBJ2-3, the V gene TRBV14; D not certain. CDR3 length equals 16 residues. Trimming cost V 0 bases and J 0 bases, with 10 bases left between them. Germline V lookup: CDR1 SGHDN, CDR2 FVKESK. The chain's CDR3 is CASSQDRGLSTDTQYF. The CDR3 coding sequence is TGTGCCAGCAGCCAAGATCGAGGATTAAGCACAGATACGCAGTATTTT.

The chain couples TRBV29-1 to TRBJ1-1; 11 bases map to TRBD1. The ends lost 6 bases at V and 3 bases at J; junction bases unmatched: 3. CDR3 length: 13 amino acids. Per germline, CDR1 SQVTM and CDR2 ANQGSEA. The CDR3 loop reads CSVGQGEYTEAFF. DNA of the CDR3: TGCAGCGTGGGACAGGGGGAATACACTGAAGCTTTCTTT.

This clone was seen a single time. The chain is built from TRBV5-1 and TRBJ2-2; 13 bases map to TRBD2. CDR1 SGHRS and CDR2 YFSETQ come from the germline V gene. The CDR3 consists of 18 residues. Trimming at V came to 6 bases and at J to 4 bases, leaving 12 bases not matched to a gene. CDR3 sequence (DNA): TGCGCCAGCAACCCAGGACTAGCGGGGGCGCAGAGCACCGGGGAGCTGTTTTTT. Amino acid sequence: CASNPGLAGAQSTGELFF.

This rearrangement joins TRBV19 to TRBJ1-5, with D hard to call. The CDR3 runs to 12 residues. V was shortened by 5 bases and J by 5 bases, with 7 bases between the two germline ends. Germline loops: CDR1 LNHDA, CDR2 SQIVND (reference sequence). DNA for the CDR3: TGTGCCAGTAGTCCTTCGGATCAGCCCCAGCATTTT. Its translation is CASSPSDQPQHF. Full variable domain (rest looked up from reference TRBV19 and TRBJ1-5): DGGITQSPKYLFRKEGQNVTLSCEQNLNHDAMYWYRQDPGQGLRLIYYSQIVNDFQKGDIAEGYSVSREKKESFPLTVTSAQKNPTAFYLCASSPSDQPQHFGDGTRLSIL.

J is TRBJ2-6 and V is TRBV7-2; TRBD2 is a possible D gene (5 bases). Germline CDR1 and CDR2: SGHTA and FQGNSA. Trimming cost V 1 base and J 3 bases, with 7 bases left between them. CDR3 size: 15 residues. CDR3 sequence (DNA): TGTGCCAGCAGCTTAGACCGGGGTGGGGCCAACGTCCTGACTTTC. Translated, it gives CASSLDRGGANVLTF. The entire variable domain, with the rest obtained from reference TRBV7-2 and TRBJ2-6, is as follows: GAGVSQSPSNKVTEKGKDVELRCDPISGHTALYWYRQSLGQGLEFLIYFQGNSAPDKSGLPSDRFSAERTGGSVSTLTIQRTQQEDSAVYLCASSLDRGGANVLTFGAGSRLTVL.

This clone was detected only a few times. This chain uses TRBV5-5 with TRBJ2-7, with D perhaps TRBD1 (5 bases). The CDR3 contains 15 residues. The germline V and J ends were trimmed by 3 bases and 0 bases, with 13 bases remaining between them. Germline values: CDR1 SGHKS, CDR2 YYEKEE (reference sequence). The CDR3 region has the DNA TGTGCCAGCAGCTCCTCTATGGGGCGCTCCTACGAGCAGTACTTC. It specifies CASSSSMGRSYEQYF. Complete variable domain (other parts from reference TRBV5-5 and TRBJ2-7): DAGVTQSPTHLIKTRGQQVTLRCSPISGHKSVSWYQQVLGQGPQFIFQYYEKEERGRGNFPDRFSARQFPNYSSELNVNALLLGDSALYLCASSSSMGRSYEQYFGPGTRLTVT.

The V and J genes are TRBV15 and TRBJ2-7; tentatively, D is TRBD2 (6 bases). Germline loops: CDR1 LNHNV, CDR2 YYDKDF (reference sequence). This CDR3 region has 16 residues. V lost 1 base and J 1 base, leaving 14 bases between the germline ends. CDR3: CATSRVITGGSYEQYF. Here the CDR3 DNA reads TGTGCCACCAGCAGAGTTATCACAGGAGGGTCCTACGAGCAGTACTTC.

This chain links TRBV6-1 with TRBJ1-4, with a possible D match to TRBD1 (6 bases). CDR3 length: 15 residues. Germline V gene sequence: CDR1 MNHNS, CDR2 SASEGT. Trimming stripped 5 bases from V and 6 bases from J, with 16 bases between. The CDR3: CASSQAQGRDEKLFF. The CDR3 DNA reads TGTGCCAGCAGTCAGGCACAGGGTAGGGATGAAAAACTGTTTTTT.

The chain is built from TRBV5-6 and TRBJ1-2, with 11 bases matching TRBD1. CDR3 length equals 16 residues. The germline V gene has CDR1 SGHDT and CDR2 YYEEEE. V shed 4 bases, J shed 2 bases, and the junction held 7 bases outside the gene matches. The CDR3 is CASSPGTGGENYGYTF. The CDR3, as DNA: TGTGCCAGCAGCCCGGGGACAGGGGGAGAAAACTATGGCTACACCTTC.

This clone was seen once. The rearrangement joins TRBV5-1 to TRBJ2-3; 8 nucleotides line up with TRBD1. J was trimmed by 4 bases and V by 5 bases; bases with no gene match: 12. The length of the CDR3 is 16 residues. Germline V gene sequence: CDR1 SGHRS, CDR2 YFSETQ. CDR3 in DNA: TGCGCCAGCAGTCCTTTGGCGACAGGGGACGCAGATACGCAGTATTTT. It is translated as CASSPLATGDADTQYF.

The chain couples TRBV10-1 to TRBJ1-1; D not certain. The CDR3 has 13 residues. Germline CDR1 reads WNHNN; CDR2 reads SYGVQD (reference sequence). Trimming left V 9 bases short and J 5 bases short, with 16 bases between. The CDR3 DNA follows: TGCGCCAGTTCAGCGCAGTTCGGGACTGAAGCTTTCTTT. Its translation is CASSAQFGTEAFF.

V is TRBV11-1 and J is TRBJ1-6; D perhaps matches TRBD1 (6 bases). Trimming shortened V by 1 base and J by 10 bases, and 14 bases separated the two germline ends. Germline loops: CDR1 SGHAT, CDR2 FQDESV (reference sequence). The CDR3 is 15 residues long. CDR3 sequence: CASSLGALQGSPLHF. The CDR3 nucleotides read TGTGCCAGCAGCTTAGGAGCCCTACAGGGATCACCCCTCCACTTT.

This clone came up once. The V call is TRBV27, the J call TRBJ1-2; D is undetermined. CDR1 MNHEY and CDR2 SMNVEV come from the germline V gene (reference sequence). The CDR3 is made up of 14 amino acids. V lost 3 bases to trimming and J lost 0 bases, with 8 bases between them. CDR3 region: CASSFLQTNYGYTF. In DNA form, the CDR3 reads TGTGCCAGCAGTTTTTTGCAGACTAACTATGGCTACACCTTC.

The V gene is TRBV2, the J gene TRBJ2-7, with D possibly being TRBD1 (5 bases). Per germline, CDR1 SNHLY and CDR2 FYNNEI. The CDR3 spans 14 residues. With 3 bases removed from V and 2 bases from J, the gap between germline ends came to 11 bases. CDR3 sequence reads: CASSDVGATYEQYF. The CDR3 nucleotides read TGTGCCAGCAGTGACGTAGGGGCAACCTACGAGCAGTACTTC.

The chain employs TRBV6-6 and TRBJ1-5; weak D call: TRBD1 (5 bases). The germline V gene has CDR1 MNHNY and CDR2 SVGAGI (reference sequence). The CDR3 is 14 amino acids. Trimming left V 6 bases short and J 0 bases short, with 9 bases between. The CDR3 coding sequence is TGTGCCAGCAGCCAACAGGATAGCAATCAGCCCCAGCATTTT. Its translation is CASSQQDSNQPQHF.

The chain combines TRBV5-1 with TRBJ1-1; 8 positions agree with TRBD1. The CDR3 loop spans 15 amino acids. Per the germline V gene, CDR1 is SGHRS and CDR2 is YFSETQ. V shed 4 bases, J shed 4 bases, and the junction held 9 bases outside the gene matches. This chain's CDR3 is CASSISTGVVTEAFF. CDR3 nucleotide sequence: TGCGCCAGCAGCATTTCGACAGGGGTTGTCACTGAAGCTTTCTTT. Together with reference TRBV5-1 and TRBJ1-1, the CDR3 gives the full variable domain: KAGVTQTPRYLIKTRGQQVTLSCSPISGHRSVSWYQQTPGQGLQFLFEYFSETQRNKGNFPGRFSGRQFSNSRSEMNVSTLELGDSALYLCASSISTGVVTEAFFGQGTRLTVV.

The chain couples TRBV14 to TRBJ1-1; unclear D gene. The V gene's germline CDR1 is SGHDN and CDR2 FVKESK. The CDR3 contains 11 residues. V was trimmed by 2 bases and J by 8 bases, leaving 6 bases between them. This chain's CDR3 is CASSQNSEAFF. The CDR3 nucleotides read TGTGCCAGCAGCCAAAACTCAGAAGCTTTCTTT. Looking up the rest from reference TRBV14 and TRBJ1-1 gives the full variable domain: EAGVTQFPSHSVIEKGQTVTLRCDPISGHDNLYWYRRVMGKEIKFLLHFVKESKQDESGMPNNRFLAERTGGTYSTLKVQPAELEDSGVYFCASSQNSEAFFGQGTRLTVV.

The V call is TRBV19, the J call TRBJ2-7; D is unclear. The CDR3 is 15 residues long. Germline CDR1 reads LNHDA; CDR2 reads SQIVND (reference sequence). The V end was cut by 3 bases, the J end by 2 bases, with 14 bases between. The CDR3 sequence is CASSISVGSTYEQYF. CDR3 nucleotides: TGTGCCAGTAGTATTTCGGTCGGTTCGACCTACGAGCAGTACTTC.

This clone showed up just once. The V call is TRBV4-3, the J call TRBJ1-1; a weak D match, TRBD1 (5 bases). The germline V gene encodes CDR1 LGHNA and CDR2 YSLEER. The CDR3 consists of 15 residues. Trimming shortened V by 1 base and J by 5 bases, and 14 bases separated the two germline ends. The CDR3 coding sequence is TGCGCCAGCAGCCAAGTGGGGGTAGAGGGAACTGAAGCTTTCTTT. Its translation is CASSQVGVEGTEAFF.